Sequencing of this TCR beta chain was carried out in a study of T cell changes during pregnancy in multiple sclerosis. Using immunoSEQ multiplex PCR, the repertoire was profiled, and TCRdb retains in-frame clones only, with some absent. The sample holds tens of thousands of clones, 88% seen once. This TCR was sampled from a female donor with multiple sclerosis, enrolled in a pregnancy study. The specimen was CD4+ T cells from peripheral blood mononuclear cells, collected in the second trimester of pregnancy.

CDR3 protein: CASSDRERRKTQYF. CDR3 nucleotides: TGCGCCAGCAGTGACCGGGAAAGAAGGAAGACCCAGTACTTC. This rearrangement joins TRBV10-2 to TRBJ2-5, with a tentative D call TRBD2 (5 bases). Deletions cut 3 bases from V and 6 bases from J, with 14 bases between. Looked up from germline, CDR1 is WSHSY and CDR2 is SAAADI. There are 14 residues in the CDR3.